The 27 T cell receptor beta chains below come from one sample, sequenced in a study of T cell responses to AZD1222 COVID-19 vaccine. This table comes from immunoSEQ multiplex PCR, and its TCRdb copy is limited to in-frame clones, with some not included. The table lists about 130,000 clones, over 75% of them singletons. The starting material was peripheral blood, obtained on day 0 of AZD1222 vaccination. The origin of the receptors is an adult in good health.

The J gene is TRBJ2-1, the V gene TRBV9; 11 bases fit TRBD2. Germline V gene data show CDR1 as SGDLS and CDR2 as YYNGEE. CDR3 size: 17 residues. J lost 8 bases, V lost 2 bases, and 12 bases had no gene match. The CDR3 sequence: CASSVDLAGGQLDEQFF. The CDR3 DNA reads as TGTGCCAGCAGCGTTGACTTAGCGGGGGGGCAACTTGATGAGCAGTTCTTC.

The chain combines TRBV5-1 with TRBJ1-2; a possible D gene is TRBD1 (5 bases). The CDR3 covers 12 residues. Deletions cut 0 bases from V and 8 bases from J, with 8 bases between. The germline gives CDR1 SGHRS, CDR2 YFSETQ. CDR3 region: CASSLVGDGYTF. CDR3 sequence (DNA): TGCGCCAGCAGCTTGGTGGGGGACGGCTACACCTTC.

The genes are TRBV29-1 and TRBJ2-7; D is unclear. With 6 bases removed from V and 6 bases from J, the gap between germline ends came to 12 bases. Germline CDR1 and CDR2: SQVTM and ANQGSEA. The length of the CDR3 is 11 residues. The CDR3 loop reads CSVALVGEQYF. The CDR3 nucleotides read TGCAGCGTGGCTTTAGTGGGCGAGCAGTACTTC.

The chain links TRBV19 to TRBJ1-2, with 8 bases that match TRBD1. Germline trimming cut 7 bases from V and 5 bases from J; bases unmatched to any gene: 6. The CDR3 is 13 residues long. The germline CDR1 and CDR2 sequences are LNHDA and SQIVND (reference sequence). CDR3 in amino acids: CASTPTGVYGYTF. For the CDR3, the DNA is TGTGCCAGTACTCCGACAGGGGTTTATGGCTACACCTTC.

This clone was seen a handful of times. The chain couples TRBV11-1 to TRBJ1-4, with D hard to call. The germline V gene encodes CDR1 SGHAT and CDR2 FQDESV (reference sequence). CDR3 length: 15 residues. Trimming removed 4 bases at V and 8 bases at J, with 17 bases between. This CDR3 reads CASSYGGQTGEKLFF. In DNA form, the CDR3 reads TGTGCCAGCAGCTATGGAGGGCAGACGGGAGAAAAACTGTTTTTT.

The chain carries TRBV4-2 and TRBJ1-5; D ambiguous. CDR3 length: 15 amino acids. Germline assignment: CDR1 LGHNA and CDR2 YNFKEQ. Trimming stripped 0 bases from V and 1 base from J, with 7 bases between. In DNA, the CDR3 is TGTGCCAGCAGCCAAGACCCCCACAGCAATCAGCCCCAGCATTTT. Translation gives CASSQDPHSNQPQHF.

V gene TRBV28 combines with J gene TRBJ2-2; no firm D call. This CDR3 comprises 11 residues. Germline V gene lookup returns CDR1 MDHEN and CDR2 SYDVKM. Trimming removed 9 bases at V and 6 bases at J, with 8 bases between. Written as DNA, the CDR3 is TGTGCCAGTTACTCGCCCGGGGAGCTGTTTTTT. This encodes CASYSPGELFF.

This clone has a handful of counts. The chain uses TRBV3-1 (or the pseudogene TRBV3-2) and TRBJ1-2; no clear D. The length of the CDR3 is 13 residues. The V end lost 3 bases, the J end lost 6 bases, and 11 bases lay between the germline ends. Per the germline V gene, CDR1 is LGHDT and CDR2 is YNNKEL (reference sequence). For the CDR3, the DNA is TGTGCCAGCAGCCAGTCTCGAGGGCATGGCTACACCTTC. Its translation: CASSQSRGHGYTF.

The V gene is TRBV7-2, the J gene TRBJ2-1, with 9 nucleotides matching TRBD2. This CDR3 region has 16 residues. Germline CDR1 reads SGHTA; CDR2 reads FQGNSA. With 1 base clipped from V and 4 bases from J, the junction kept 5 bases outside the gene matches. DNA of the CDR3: TGTGCCAGCAGCTTAGGCCCTAGCGGGGCTTACAATGAGCAGTTCTTC. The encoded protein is CASSLGPSGAYNEQFF.

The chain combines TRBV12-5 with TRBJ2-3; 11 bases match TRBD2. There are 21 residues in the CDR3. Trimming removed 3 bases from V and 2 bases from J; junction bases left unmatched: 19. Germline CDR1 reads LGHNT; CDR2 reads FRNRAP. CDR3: CASGLPGAASGGSSPTDTQYF. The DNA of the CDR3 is TGTGCTAGTGGTTTACCGGGGGCGGCTAGCGGGGGGTCCTCACCCACAGATACGCAGTATTTT.

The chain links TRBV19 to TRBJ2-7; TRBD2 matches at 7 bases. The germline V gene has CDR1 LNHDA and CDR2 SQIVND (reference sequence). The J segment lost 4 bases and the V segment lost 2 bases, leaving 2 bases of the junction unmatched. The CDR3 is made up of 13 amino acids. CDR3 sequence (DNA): TGTGCCAGTAGTATACGGGAGGAATACGAGCAGTACTTC. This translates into CASSIREEYEQYF.

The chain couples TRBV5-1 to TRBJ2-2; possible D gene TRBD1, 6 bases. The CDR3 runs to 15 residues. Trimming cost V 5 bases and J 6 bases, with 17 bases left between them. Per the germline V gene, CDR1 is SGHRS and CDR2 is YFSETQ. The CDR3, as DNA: TGCGCCAGCAGACCCGCCCAGGGGTCGGCCGGGGAGCTGTTTTTT. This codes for CASRPAQGSAGELFF.

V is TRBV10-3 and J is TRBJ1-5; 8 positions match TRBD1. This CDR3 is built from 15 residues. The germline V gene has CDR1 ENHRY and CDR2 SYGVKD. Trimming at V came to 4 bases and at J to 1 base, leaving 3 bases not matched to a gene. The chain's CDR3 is CAISGDRGSNQPQHF. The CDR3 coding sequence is TGTGCCATCAGTGGAGACAGGGGAAGCAATCAGCCCCAGCATTTT.

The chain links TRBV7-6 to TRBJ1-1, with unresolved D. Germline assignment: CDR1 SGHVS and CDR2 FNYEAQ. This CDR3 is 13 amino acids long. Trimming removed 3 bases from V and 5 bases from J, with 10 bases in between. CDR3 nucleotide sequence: TGTGCCAGCAGCTTCCAAGAGGTTACTGAAGCTTTCTTT. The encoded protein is CASSFQEVTEAFF.

In DNA form, the CDR3 reads TGTGCCAGCAGCATACGGACAGGCTTAACCGGGGAGCTGTTTTTT. It is translated as CASSIRTGLTGELFF. The gene calls are TRBV13 and TRBJ2-2; 7 bases line up with TRBD1. Germline V lookup: CDR1 PRHDT, CDR2 FYEKMQ (reference sequence). This CDR3 is 15 amino acids long. The V and J ends lost 5 bases and 5 bases, in that order; junction bases with no gene match: 8.

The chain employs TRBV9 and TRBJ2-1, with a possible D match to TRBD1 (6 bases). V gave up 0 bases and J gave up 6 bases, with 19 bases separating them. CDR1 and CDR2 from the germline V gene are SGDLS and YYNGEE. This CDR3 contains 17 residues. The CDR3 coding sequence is TGTGCCAGCAGCGTAGGAGGGGGACCCGGCAGGCTCAATGAGCAGTTCTTC. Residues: CASSVGGGPGRLNEQFF.

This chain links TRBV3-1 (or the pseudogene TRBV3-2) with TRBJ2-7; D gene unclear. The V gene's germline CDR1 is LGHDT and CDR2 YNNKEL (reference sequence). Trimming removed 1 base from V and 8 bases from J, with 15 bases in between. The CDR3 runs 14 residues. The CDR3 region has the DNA TGTGCCAGCAGCCAAGGGGTCTCCTATATACAGCAGTACTTC. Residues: CASSQGVSYIQQYF.

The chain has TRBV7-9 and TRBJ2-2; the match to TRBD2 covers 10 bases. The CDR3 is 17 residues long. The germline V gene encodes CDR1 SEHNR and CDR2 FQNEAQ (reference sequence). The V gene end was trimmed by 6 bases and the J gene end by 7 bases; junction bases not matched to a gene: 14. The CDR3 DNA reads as TGTGCCAGCAGACTCCTAGCGGGGGCACAGAAGGGCGGGGAGCTGTTTTTT. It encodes CASRLLAGAQKGGELFF.

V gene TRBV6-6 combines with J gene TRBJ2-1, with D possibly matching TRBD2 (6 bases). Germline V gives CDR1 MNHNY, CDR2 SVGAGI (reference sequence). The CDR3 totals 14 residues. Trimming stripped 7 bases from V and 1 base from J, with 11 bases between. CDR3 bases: TGTGCCAGCATCCCGCGGGGTTCCTACAATGAGCAGTTCTTC. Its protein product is CASIPRGSYNEQFF.

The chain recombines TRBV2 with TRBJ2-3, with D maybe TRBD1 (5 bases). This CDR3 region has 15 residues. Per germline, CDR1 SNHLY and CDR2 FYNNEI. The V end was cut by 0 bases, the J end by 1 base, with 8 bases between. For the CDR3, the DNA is TGTGCCAGCAGTGAAGCAGGGGTTGGCACAGATACGCAGTATTTT. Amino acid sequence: CASSEAGVGTDTQYF. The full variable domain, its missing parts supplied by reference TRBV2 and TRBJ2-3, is EPEVTQTPSHQVTQMGQEVILRCVPISNHLYFYWYRQILGQKVEFLVSFYNNEISEKSEIFDDQFSVERPDGSNFTLKIRSTKLEDSAMYFCASSEAGVGTDTQYFGPGTRLTVL.

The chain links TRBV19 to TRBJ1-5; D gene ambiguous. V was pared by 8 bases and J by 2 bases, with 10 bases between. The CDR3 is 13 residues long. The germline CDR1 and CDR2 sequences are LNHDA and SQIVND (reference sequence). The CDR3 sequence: CASGGWGNQPQHF. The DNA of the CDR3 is TGTGCCAGTGGCGGGTGGGGCAATCAGCCCCAGCATTTT.

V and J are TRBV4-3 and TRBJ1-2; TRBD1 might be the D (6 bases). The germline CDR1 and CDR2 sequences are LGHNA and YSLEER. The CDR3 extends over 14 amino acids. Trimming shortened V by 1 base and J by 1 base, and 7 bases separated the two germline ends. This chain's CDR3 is CASSQAQGNYGYTF. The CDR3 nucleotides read TGCGCCAGCAGCCAAGCACAGGGTAACTATGGCTACACCTTC.

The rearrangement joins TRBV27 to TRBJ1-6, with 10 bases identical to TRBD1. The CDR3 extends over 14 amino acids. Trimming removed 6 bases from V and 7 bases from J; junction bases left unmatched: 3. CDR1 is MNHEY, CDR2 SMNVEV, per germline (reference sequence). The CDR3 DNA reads TGTGCCAGCAGATCGACAGGGGGCAATTCACCCCTCCACTTT. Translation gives CASRSTGGNSPLHF.

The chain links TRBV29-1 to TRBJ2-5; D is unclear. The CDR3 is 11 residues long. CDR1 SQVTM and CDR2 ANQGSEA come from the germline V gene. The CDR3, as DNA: TGCACCATGAGGTCTCAAGAGACCCAGTACTTC. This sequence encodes CTMRSQETQYF.

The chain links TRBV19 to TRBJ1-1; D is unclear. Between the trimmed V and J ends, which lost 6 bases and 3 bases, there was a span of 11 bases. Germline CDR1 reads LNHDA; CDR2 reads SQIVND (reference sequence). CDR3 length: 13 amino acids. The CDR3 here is CASSLQFYTEAFF. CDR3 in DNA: TGTGCCAGTAGCCTTCAGTTTTACACTGAAGCTTTCTTT.

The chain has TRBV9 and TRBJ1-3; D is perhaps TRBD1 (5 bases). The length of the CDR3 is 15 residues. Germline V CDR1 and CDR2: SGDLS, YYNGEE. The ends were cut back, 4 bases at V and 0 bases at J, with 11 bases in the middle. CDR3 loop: CASSFGDGSGNTIYF. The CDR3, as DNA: TGTGCCAGCAGCTTCGGGGACGGCTCTGGAAACACCATATATTTT.

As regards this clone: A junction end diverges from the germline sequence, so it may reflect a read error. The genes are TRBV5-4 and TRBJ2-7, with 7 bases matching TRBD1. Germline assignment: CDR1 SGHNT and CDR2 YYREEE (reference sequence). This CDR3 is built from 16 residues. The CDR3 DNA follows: TGTGCCAGCAGCGCCGAAGGACAGGCTACCTCCGACGAGCAGTACTTC. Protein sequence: CASSAEGQATSDEQYF.